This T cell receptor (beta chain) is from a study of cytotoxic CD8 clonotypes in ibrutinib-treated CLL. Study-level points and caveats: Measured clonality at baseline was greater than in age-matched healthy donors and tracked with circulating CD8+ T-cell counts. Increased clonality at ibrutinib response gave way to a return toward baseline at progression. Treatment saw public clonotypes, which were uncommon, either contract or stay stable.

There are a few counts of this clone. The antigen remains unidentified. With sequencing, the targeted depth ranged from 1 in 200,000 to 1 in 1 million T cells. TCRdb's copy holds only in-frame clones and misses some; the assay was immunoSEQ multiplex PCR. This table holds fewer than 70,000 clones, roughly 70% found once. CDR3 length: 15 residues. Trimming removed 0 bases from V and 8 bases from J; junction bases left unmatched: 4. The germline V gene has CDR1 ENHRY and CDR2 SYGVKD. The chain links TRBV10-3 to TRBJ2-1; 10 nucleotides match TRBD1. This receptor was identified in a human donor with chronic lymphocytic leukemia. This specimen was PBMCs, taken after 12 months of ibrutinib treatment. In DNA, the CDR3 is TGTGCCATCAGTGAGTCCTCAGGACAGGGGGATGAGCAGTTCTTC. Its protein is CAISESSGQGDEQFF.